The clone carrying this T cell receptor (beta chain) was seen once. No antigen is known for it. The germline V and J ends were trimmed by 3 bases and 7 bases, with 10 bases remaining between them. This CDR3 has 13 residues. Germline loops: CDR1 SGHVS, CDR2 FNYEAQ. These data belong to a study of chemoradiotherapy in HPV16-positive cancers. Only in-frame clones appear in the TCRdb table, and some are missing; sequencing was by immunoSEQ multiplex PCR. The sample records around 25,000 clones, just over 90% being singletons. Samples were taken several times over chemoradiotherapy. General observations from the study: HPV-specific T cells were functionally defined from only a couple of HPV16-positive patients. Candidate HPV-specific clones and E7-related TCR motifs grew in tumor during treatment.

The clonotype comes from a human donor with HPV-associated anogenital cancer. The material was blood, obtained from a patient who underwent chemoradiotherapy. The chain carries TRBV7-6 and TRBJ2-1; D gene unclear. CDR3 residues: CASSFEGPNEQFF. The CDR3 DNA follows: TGTGCCAGCAGCTTTGAAGGGCCAAATGAGCAGTTCTTC.